These 31 T cell receptor beta chains came from one sample sequenced in a study of monozygotic twins with inflammatory bowel disease. TCRdb processed the 5' RACE reads again and assigns one entry to each CDR3 protein, with no DNA. The table lists 300,000 to 450,000 distinct CDR3 sequences. Sequenced input: blood. Receptor source: a human donor with ulcerative colitis or Crohn's disease, or a healthy co-twin of an affected twin (not recorded which).

The rearrangement links TRBV5-5 to TRBJ2-6. The length of the CDR3 is 17 residues. The germline V gene encodes CDR1 SGHKS and CDR2 YYEKEE (reference sequence). This chain's CDR3 is CASSLAADSSGANVLTF.

V and J are TRBV6-5 and TRBJ1-1. Germline V CDR1 and CDR2: MNHEY, SVGAGI. The CDR3 spans 15 residues. CDR3 residues: CASSYSGRVRTEAFF.

V gene TRBV4-3 combines with J gene TRBJ2-2. CDR1 is LGHNA and CDR2 is YSLEER in the germline V gene. The CDR3 has 17 residues. CDR3 loop: CASSQDIVASNTGELFF.

The V and J genes are TRBV20-1 and TRBJ1-1; TCRdb's D call, TRBD1, is unchecked because there is no DNA. Germline CDR1 reads DFQATT; CDR2 reads SNEGSKA (reference sequence). The CDR3 is 14 residues long. CDR3 protein: CSARKPGENTEAFF.

V is TRBV20-1 and J is TRBJ1-4. This CDR3 region has 13 residues. In germline, CDR1 is DFQATT, CDR2 SNEGSKA (reference sequence). The CDR3 loop reads CSASRQGGEKLFF.

V and J are TRBV4-3 and TRBJ2-3; TCRdb outputs TRBD1, but without DNA this stays unchecked. Per germline, CDR1 LGHNA and CDR2 YSLEER. The CDR3 covers 17 residues. CDR3 amino acids: CASSSGSGTGSTDTQYF.

CDR3: CASSQDRGGARQFF. V and J are TRBV4-2 and TRBJ2-1; the D call from TCRdb, TRBD1, cannot be confirmed without DNA. The V gene's germline CDR1 is LGHNA and CDR2 YNFKEQ. This CDR3 is 14 amino acids long.

The chain recombines TRBV5-1 with TRBJ1-4; the TCRdb D gene call, TRBD1, has no DNA to confirm it. CDR1 is SGHRS and CDR2 is YFSETQ in the germline V gene. CDR3 length: 14 residues. The CDR3 loop reads CASSPGPTNEKLFF.

The genes are TRBV5-1 and TRBJ2-5; TCRdb designates TRBD2, a call that cannot be tested without DNA. This CDR3 is built from 16 residues. CDR1 and CDR2 from the germline V gene are SGHRS and YFSETQ. The CDR3: CASSDRLAGLQETQYF. The full variable domain, its missing parts supplied by reference TRBV5-1 and TRBJ2-5, is KAGVTQTPRYLIKTRGQQVTLSCSPISGHRSVSWYQQTPGQGLQFLFEYFSETQRNKGNFPGRFSGRQFSNSRSEMNVSTLELGDSALYLCASSDRLAGLQETQYFGPGTRLLVL.

This chain uses TRBV11-1 with TRBJ2-4; TCRdb proposes TRBD1, but this gene call is untestable without DNA. In germline, CDR1 is SGHAT, CDR2 FQDESV (reference sequence). The CDR3 is 18 residues long. CDR3 loop: CASSRAGQGAPAKNIQYF.

This chain connects TRBV12-3 or TRBV12-4 to TRBJ2-7; the D gene TCRdb calls, TRBD1, cannot be checked with no DNA. The CDR3 contains 14 residues. The CDR3 loop is CASSLKTGLYEQYF.

V and J are TRBV24-1 and TRBJ2-3; checking the TCRdb D call of TRBD2 is not possible without DNA. This CDR3 spans 18 amino acids. Germline V CDR1 and CDR2: KGHDR, SFDVKD. CDR3 protein: CATSDLTSGGTGTDTQYF.

The J gene is TRBJ2-4, the V gene TRBV20-1; TCRdb lists TRBD2, though no DNA is available to test this call. The CDR3 has 16 residues. Germline loops: CDR1 DFQATT, CDR2 SNEGSKA (reference sequence). The CDR3 sequence: CSARDWQAGNKNMQYF.

This chain joins TRBV24-1 and TRBJ2-3; the TCRdb call, TRBD1, lacks DNA for checking. The CDR3 sequence is 15 residues long. Germline V gene data show CDR1 as KGHDR and CDR2 as SFDVKD. The CDR3 spells CATSDWTGRTDTQYF.

The chain recombines TRBV4-1 with TRBJ1-5; the D call of TRBD1 rests on TCRdb alone, since no DNA is present to check it. The CDR3 contains 15 residues. Germline V gene data show CDR1 as MGHRA and CDR2 as YSYEKL. The CDR3 here is CASSQGQGGGQPQHF.

The chain combines TRBV12-3 or TRBV12-4 with TRBJ1-1; TCRdb's D call of TRBD1 is untestable without DNA. The length of the CDR3 is 14 residues. CDR3 sequence reads: CASSFSGGLAEAFF.

V usage is TRBV7-2 and J usage is TRBJ2-7. CDR1 is SGHTA and CDR2 is FQGNSA in the germline V gene. CDR3 length equals 14 residues. CDR3 sequence reads: CASSLMWQAYEQYF.

The genes are TRBV5-1 and TRBJ2-7; with no DNA, the TCRdb D assignment of TRBD1 cannot be verified. The CDR3 length is 12 residues. Germline CDR1 and CDR2: SGHRS and YFSETQ. Here the CDR3 reads CASSFSLGEQYF.

The CDR3 loop is CAWSVPPARVYEQYF. This chain uses TRBV30 with TRBJ2-7; the TCRdb D gene call, TRBD2, has no DNA to confirm it. The CDR3 loop spans 15 amino acids. The V gene's germline CDR1 is GTSNPN and CDR2 SVGIG (reference sequence).

The chain recombines TRBV27 with TRBJ1-4; the D gene TCRdb calls, TRBD1, cannot be checked with no DNA. The CDR3 extends over 15 amino acids. Germline V lookup: CDR1 MNHEY, CDR2 SMNVEV (reference sequence). CDR3 protein: CASNRLGGANEKLFF.

The chain combines TRBV6-2 or TRBV6-3 with TRBJ1-2; the TCRdb call, TRBD1, lacks DNA for checking. CDR3 length: 14 residues. Germline V gene data show CDR1 as MNHEY and CDR2 as SVGEGT. CDR3 residues: CASSYLGTDYGYTF.

This chain connects TRBV7-2 to TRBJ2-7; TCRdb's D call, TRBD1, is unchecked because there is no DNA. There are 15 residues in the CDR3. CDR1 is SGHTA, CDR2 FQGNSA, per germline. The chain's CDR3 is CASSPLGPRTGEQYF.

The V and J genes are TRBV14 and TRBJ2-5. Germline values: CDR1 SGHDN, CDR2 FVKESK. The CDR3 has 12 amino acids. This CDR3 reads CASSPSWETQYF.

J is TRBJ2-3 and V is TRBV5-1; the TRBD2 assignment by TCRdb is unverifiable without DNA. The length of the CDR3 is 14 residues. Per the germline V gene, CDR1 is SGHRS and CDR2 is YFSETQ. CDR3 amino acids: CASSLGARSDTQYF.

The chain combines TRBV7-7 with TRBJ2-1. The germline gives CDR1 SSHAT, CDR2 FNYEAQ (reference sequence). The length of the CDR3 is 15 residues. CDR3 loop: CASSFHTGINGEQFF.

The rearrangement joins TRBV24-1 to TRBJ2-7. Germline V gene sequence: CDR1 KGHDR, CDR2 SFDVKD. This CDR3 is built from 11 residues. The CDR3 sequence is CATSDGYEQYF.

The gene calls are TRBV5-5 and TRBJ2-2; with no DNA, the TCRdb D assignment of TRBD1 cannot be verified. Germline V CDR1 and CDR2: SGHKS, YYEKEE (reference sequence). The CDR3 has 16 residues. Here the CDR3 reads CASSMEQGANTGELFF.

The genes are TRBV6-5 and TRBJ2-1. CDR1 MNHEY and CDR2 SVGAGI come from the germline V gene. CDR3 length: 11 residues. CDR3 protein: CASRERLEQFF.

The rearrangement uses TRBV9 and TRBJ2-7; the D call from TCRdb, TRBD2, cannot be confirmed without DNA. This CDR3 has 15 amino acids. The germline gives CDR1 SGDLS, CDR2 YYNGEE. The CDR3 reads CASSPEPGTNNGQYF.

The V and J genes are TRBV12-3 or TRBV12-4 and TRBJ1-2; lacking DNA, the TRBD1 call made by TCRdb goes unchecked. This CDR3 contains 14 residues. The CDR3 spells CASSLQTGEGGYTF.

The CDR3 spells CASSLYRDGGGELFF. The chain uses TRBV7-9 and TRBJ2-2; TCRdb's D call, TRBD1, is unchecked because there is no DNA. Germline V gene data show CDR1 as SEHNR and CDR2 as FQNEAQ (reference sequence). The CDR3 is 15 residues long.